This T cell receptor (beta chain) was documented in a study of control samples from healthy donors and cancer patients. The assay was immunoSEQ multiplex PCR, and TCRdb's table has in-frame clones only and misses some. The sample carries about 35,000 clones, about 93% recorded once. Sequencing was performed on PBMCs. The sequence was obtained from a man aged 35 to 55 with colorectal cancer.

As DNA, the CDR3 is TGTGCCAGCAGCTCGGAGCGGGGGCAAGAGACCCAGTACTTC. This gives the protein CASSSERGQETQYF. The V gene is TRBV7-2, the J gene TRBJ2-5, with 8 positions matching TRBD2. The CDR3 extends over 14 amino acids. J was trimmed by 2 bases and V by 4 bases; bases with no gene match: 3. The germline V gene has CDR1 SGHTA and CDR2 FQGNSA.